Each of the 30 T cell receptor beta chains below was sequenced from the same sample in a study of CD8 T cells in ankylosing spondylitis (dated by TCRdb to about 2017). Libraries were made using 5' RACE. For sequencing, an Illumina HiSeq 2500 was employed. The public reads were reprocessed in TCRdb via fastp at Q25 and MiXCR, keeping in-frame beta chains. Identical CDR3 protein sequences are pooled into one entry, listed with their most common genes and DNA. This sample holds approximately 220,000 distinct CDR3 sequences; 8% to 11% were observed only once. In total, the top ten clones hold approximately 20% of the sample. Specimen: blood, either unsorted or a sorted T cell fraction (not recorded which). The receptors derive from a male donor with ankylosing spondylitis or in good health (not recorded which).

Many counts were recorded for this clonotype. The CDR3 reads CAISAGDIGVYEQYF. DNA for the CDR3: TGTGCCATCAGTGCCGGGGACATCGGGGTCTACGAGCAGTACTTC. The V call is TRBV10-3, the J call TRBJ2-7; tentative D call: TRBD1 (6 bases). Trimming pared 4 bases from V and 3 bases from J, leaving 16 bases between. The CDR3 is 15 amino acids. CDR1 and CDR2 (germline): ENHRY, SYGVKD.

This clonotype was found many times. DNA of the CDR3: TGCAGCGTGAAAGACGACAGGACTACCGGGGAGCTGTTTTTT. Its protein product is CSVKDDRTTGELFF. This rearrangement joins TRBV29-1 to TRBJ2-2, with D tentatively TRBD1 (6 bases). The CDR3 covers 14 residues. Trimming took off 6 bases at V and 5 bases at J, with 16 bases between the two ends. Germline V gene lookup returns CDR1 SQVTM and CDR2 ANQGSEA.

In this sample, this clonotype turned up a few times. The chain links TRBV7-9 to TRBJ2-1; D uncertain. Germline CDR1 SEHNR, CDR2 FQNEAQ (reference sequence). The CDR3 loop spans 14 amino acids. Trimming shortened V by 3 bases and J by 5 bases, and 11 bases separated the two germline ends. CDR3 sequence: CASSFTVQDNEQFF. The CDR3 DNA is TGTGCCAGCAGCTTTACGGTCCAGGACAATGAGCAGTTCTTC.

This clonotype was seen only a few times. The genes are TRBV7-2 and TRBJ1-4; 8 bases map to TRBD1. CDR1 and CDR2 (germline): SGHTA, FQGNSA. The V segment lost 5 bases and the J segment 1 base; nucleotides outside the gene matches: 6. The CDR3 covers 16 residues. The CDR3 here is CASSDQGARTNEKLFF. CDR3 in DNA: TGTGCCAGCAGCGACCAGGGGGCGCGAACTAATGAAAAACTGTTTTTT.

The table lists this clonotype with many counts. This may be a read error, as it is one base from a much larger clone. The genes are TRBV7-6 and TRBJ1-5; D gene ambiguous. Looked up from germline, CDR1 is SGHVS and CDR2 is FNYEAQ. V was trimmed by 1 base and J by 3 bases, leaving 4 bases between them. The CDR3 loop spans 13 amino acids. CDR3 protein: CASSLGANQPQHF. CDR3 DNA sequence: TGTGCCAGCAGCTTAGGGGCCAATCAGCCCCAGCATTTT. The full variable domain, its missing parts supplied by reference TRBV7-6 and TRBJ1-5, is GAGVSQSPRYKVTKRGQDVALRCDPISGHVSLYWYRQALGQGPEFLTYFNYEAQQDKSGLPNDRFSAERPEGSISTLTIQRTEQRDSAMYRCASSLGANQPQHFGDGTRLSIL.

The rearrangement links TRBV20-1 to TRBJ2-7; TRBD1 matches at 9 bases. V dropped 6 bases and J dropped 6; count of bases not matched to a gene: 9. Germline V gene sequence: CDR1 DFQATT, CDR2 SNEGSKA (reference sequence). The CDR3 sequence is 13 residues long. The CDR3 DNA sequence: TGCAGTGCCCAGACAGGGGGTCCCGGCGAGCAGTACTTC. It yields the protein CSAQTGGPGEQYF.

This clonotype was seen only a few times. The chain joins TRBV7-8 to TRBJ1-2, with D possibly matching TRBD1 (5 bases). Between the trimmed V and J ends, which lost 5 bases and 1 base, there was a span of 11 bases. The V gene's germline CDR1 is SGHVS and CDR2 FQNEAQ. The CDR3 is 14 amino acids. The CDR3 DNA reads as TGTGCCAGCAGCCTCCGGGACGGTAACTATGGCTACACCTTC. It translates to CASSLRDGNYGYTF.

The sample holds many counts of this clonotype. V usage is TRBV2 and J usage is TRBJ2-2, with 7 bases identical to TRBD2. The germline gives CDR1 SNHLY, CDR2 FYNNEI. J gave up 2 bases and V 8 bases, and 8 bases lay outside the gene matches. The CDR3 totals 15 residues. Here the CDR3 DNA reads TGTGCCAGCCTCCACGGGGGGAGAAACACCGGGGAGCTGTTTTTT. Protein: CASLHGGRNTGELFF.

In nucleotides, the CDR3 is TGTGCCAGCAGCTTTCCCGGGACTAGCCCGGATACGCAGTATTTT. It translates to CASSFPGTSPDTQYF. The chain uses TRBV7-9 and TRBJ2-3, with 9 bases matching TRBD2. Germline V gives CDR1 SEHNR, CDR2 FQNEAQ (reference sequence). CDR3 length equals 15 residues. J lost 6 bases, V lost 3 bases, and 7 bases had no gene match. Based on the CDR3 plus reference TRBV7-9 and TRBJ2-3, the full variable domain is DTGVSQNPRHKITKRGQNVTFRCDPISEHNRLYWYRQTLGQGPEFLTYFQNEAQLEKSRLLSDRFSAERPKGSFSTLEIQRTEQGDSAMYLCASSFPGTSPDTQYFGPGTRLTVL.

This clonotype turned up a few times. V and J are TRBV12-3 or TRBV12-4 and TRBJ1-2; D is possibly TRBD1 (6 bases). CDR3 length: 16 amino acids. Deletions cut 5 bases from V and 0 bases from J, with 16 bases between. The CDR3 spells CASSLSGTTANYGYTF. CDR3 sequence (DNA): TGTGCCAGCAGTCTCTCCGGGACAACAGCTAACTATGGCTACACCTTC.

This chain uses TRBV3-1 with TRBJ2-3; TRBD2 aligns across 11 bases. CDR1 is LGHDT, CDR2 YNNKEL, per germline (reference sequence). The CDR3 spans 14 residues. After removal of 7 bases from V and 4 bases from J, the junction contained 4 bases not matched to a gene. CDR3 DNA sequence: TGTGCCAGCACGCTAGCGGGGGGCCCAGATACGCAGTATTTT. This translates into CASTLAGGPDTQYF.

J is TRBJ2-2 and V is TRBV2, with D unresolved. V was clipped by 7 bases and J by 8 bases, with 8 bases between them. The CDR3 covers 11 residues. Germline V gene data show CDR1 as SNHLY and CDR2 as FYNNEI. CDR3 coding DNA: TGTGCCAGCACAGTCGTAGGGGAGCTGTTTTTT. Its translation: CASTVVGELFF.

The chain carries TRBV3-1 and TRBJ2-6; D might be TRBD1 (6 bases). Germline lookup yields CDR1 LGHDT and CDR2 YNNKEL (reference sequence). The CDR3 is 16 amino acids. Trimming cost V 7 bases and J 0 bases, with 13 bases left between them. CDR3 nucleotide sequence: TGTGCCAGCAACGCACAGGGTGCCTCTGGGGCCAACGTCCTGACTTTC. Translated, it gives CASNAQGASGANVLTF.

In its sample, this clonotype was seen many times. The chain combines TRBV21-1 with TRBJ2-7; the table's TRBD1 call for D was not verified on the DNA. TRBV21-1 is a documented pseudogene. The CDR3 sequence is 14 residues long. Here the CDR3 reads CAGPGHPLLYEQYF. CDR3 coding DNA: TGTGCCGGTCCGGGACATCCTTTACTCTACGAGCAGTACTTC.

Many counts were recorded for this clonotype. This rearrangement joins TRBV29-1 to TRBJ2-1; weak D call: TRBD1 (5 bases). V lost 7 bases and J 4 bases, leaving 14 bases between the germline ends. The length of the CDR3 is 13 residues. CDR1 is SQVTM, CDR2 ANQGSEA, per germline. CDR3 sequence reads: CSGRRGVYNEQFF. CDR3 DNA: TGCAGCGGACGTAGGGGTGTGTACAATGAGCAGTTCTTC.

This clonotype has a handful of counts. The J gene is TRBJ1-2, the V gene TRBV7-8; no reliable D call. The CDR3 is 16 amino acids. Germline CDR1 reads SGHVS; CDR2 reads FQNEAQ. V gave up 1 base and J gave up 0 bases, with 12 bases separating them. CDR3 DNA sequence: TGTGCCAGCAGCTTAGTTTCAGGCCCAGCTAACTATGGCTACACCTTC. This gives the protein CASSLVSGPANYGYTF.

Ten or more counts support this clonotype. V gene TRBV20-1 combines with J gene TRBJ2-3; tentative D call: TRBD2 (5 bases). Trimming cost V 2 bases and J 2 bases, with 8 bases left between them. CDR3 size: 13 residues. Per germline, CDR1 DFQATT and CDR2 SNEGSKA (reference sequence). The DNA for the CDR3 is TGCAGTGCTAGAAGGGAGATCACAGATACGCAGTATTTT. Encoded protein: CSARREITDTQYF.

This clonotype was recorded many times. The chain links TRBV20-1 to TRBJ2-5; D assignment may be TRBD1 or TRBD2 (5 bases each). CDR1 and CDR2 (germline): DFQATT, SNEGSKA (reference sequence). The length of the CDR3 is 15 residues. Trimming stripped 6 bases from V and 3 bases from J, with 20 bases between. The CDR3 region is CSASGARGQEETQYF. CDR3 coding DNA: TGCAGTGCGAGTGGGGCGAGGGGTCAAGAAGAGACCCAGTACTTC.

This clonotype has only a few counts. V gene TRBV3-1 combines with J gene TRBJ2-3, with 12 bases lining up with TRBD2. V lost 6 bases and J lost 5; bases outside the gene matches: 12. Germline-derived CDR1 and CDR2 are LGHDT and YNNKEL (reference sequence). This CDR3 region has 17 residues. The CDR3, as DNA: TGTGCCAGCAGACTCAATCCCACTAGCGGGGGGAGAGATACGCAGTATTTT. It codes for CASRLNPTSGGRDTQYF.

This clonotype was detected ten times or more. This rearrangement joins TRBV27 to TRBJ1-2; D perhaps matches TRBD1 (5 bases). With 8 bases removed from V and 4 bases from J, the gap between germline ends came to 20 bases. There are 15 residues in the CDR3. Germline-derived CDR1 and CDR2 are MNHEY and SMNVEV (reference sequence). The CDR3 coding sequence is TGTGCCAGCCGTGATCCGGGGGACTCTCGCTATGGCTACACCTTC. It yields the protein CASRDPGDSRYGYTF.

This clonotype was seen many times. The genes are TRBV27 and TRBJ2-5; 7 positions agree with TRBD2. The junction had 5 bases not matched to a gene; V was cut back by 2 bases and J by 2 bases. Per germline, CDR1 MNHEY and CDR2 SMNVEV (reference sequence). The CDR3 is 15 residues long. This CDR3 reads CASSLRRGSQETQYF. CDR3 DNA: TGTGCCAGCAGTTTAAGGCGGGGGTCGCAAGAGACCCAGTACTTC.

The rearrangement joins TRBV20-1 to TRBJ2-7; no definite D call. V lost 3 bases, J lost 6 bases, and 6 bases lay in between. CDR1 and CDR2 from the germline V gene are DFQATT and SNEGSKA (reference sequence). CDR3 length: 10 residues. This chain's CDR3 is CSASFAEQYF. CDR3 DNA: TGCAGTGCTAGTTTTGCCGAGCAGTACTTC.

In its sample, this clonotype was seen many times. The V and J genes are TRBV7-2 and TRBJ2-5; no clear D. CDR3 length: 13 residues. V was cut by 1 base and J by 4 bases, with 7 bases left in between. Germline V gene data show CDR1 as SGHTA and CDR2 as FQGNSA. DNA for the CDR3: TGTGCCAGCAGCTTAGGCTCAAGAGAGACCCAGTACTTC. This gives the protein CASSLGSRETQYF.

This clonotype was seen only once. This rearrangement joins TRBV10-3 to TRBJ2-7; D is uncertain. In germline, CDR1 is ENHRY, CDR2 SYGVKD. The CDR3 runs 15 residues. Trimming removed 6 bases at V and 11 bases at J, with 26 bases between. CDR3 region: CAIRDGTGPGSLKYF. DNA for the CDR3: TGTGCCATCAGAGACGGAACCGGCCCCGGGTCTCTGAAGTACTTC.

This chain links TRBV5-6 with TRBJ2-2, with D perhaps matching TRBD1 (6 bases). V lost 2 bases, J lost 1 base, and 9 bases lay in between. The CDR3 contains 15 residues. Germline-derived CDR1 and CDR2 are SGHDT and YYEEEE. The CDR3 coding sequence is TGTGCCAGCAGCTTAAGGACAGAGAACACCGGGGAGCTGTTTTTT. Its translation: CASSLRTENTGELFF. Together with reference TRBV5-6 and TRBJ2-2, the CDR3 gives the full variable domain: DAGVTQSPTHLIKTRGQQVTLRCSPKSGHDTVSWYQQALGQGPQFIFQYYEEEERQRGNFPDRFSGHQFPNYSSELNVNALLLGDSALYLCASSLRTENTGELFFGEGSRLTVL.

A note on this clonotype: A read error may explain this, as a much larger clone is one base away. The chain combines TRBV5-1 with TRBJ2-1, with 8 positions matching TRBD2. Unmatched junction bases numbered 7, after V lost 0 bases and J lost 11 bases. CDR3 length: 14 residues. Per germline, CDR1 SGHRS and CDR2 YFSETQ. Here the CDR3 reads CASSLETSVAKQFF. The CDR3 DNA is TGCGCCAGCAGCTTGGAGACTAGCGTGGCGAAGCAGTTCTTC.

In this sample, this clonotype turned up many times. V usage is TRBV20-1 and J usage is TRBJ2-7; D is perhaps TRBD1 or TRBD2 (6 bases each). Germline V gene data show CDR1 as DFQATT and CDR2 as SNEGSKA (reference sequence). The CDR3 totals 11 residues. V shed 4 bases and J shed 6 bases, with 10 bases lying between them. CDR3: CSAKGGSEQYF. CDR3 coding DNA: TGCAGTGCTAAGGGGGGAAGCGAGCAGTACTTC.

This clonotype came up once. A read error may explain this, as a much larger clone is one base away. The rearrangement joins TRBV20-1 to TRBJ2-3, with D perhaps TRBD2 (6 bases). Germline CDR1 and CDR2: DFQATT and SNEGSKA (reference sequence). This CDR3 comprises 15 residues. CDR3 in DNA: TGCAATGCTGCCGGAGGGGCGCGAAACACAGATACGCAGTATTTT. It yields the protein CNAAGGARNTDTQYF.

This clonotype was detected ten times or more. The chain joins TRBV12-3 or TRBV12-4 to TRBJ1-1; no clear D gene. Trimming took 4 bases from V and 0 from J, leaving 12 bases between them. The CDR3 spans 15 residues. For the CDR3, the DNA is TGTGCCAGCAGTTCGCTGAGAGGATTGAACACTGAAGCTTTCTTT. Its translation is CASSSLRGLNTEAFF.

For this clonotype: Being one base from a much bigger clone, this may be a read error. The chain combines TRBV7-3 with TRBJ2-1, with a possible D match to TRBD2 (5 bases). This CDR3 region has 17 residues. CDR1 SGHTA and CDR2 FQGTGA come from the germline V gene. Here the CDR3 DNA reads TGTGCCAGCAGCTTAAGTCCGCGGGTGAGCAACTACAATGTGCAGTTCTTC. Its protein is CASSLSPRVSNYNVQFF.